This TCR beta chain originates from a study of response to subunit inactivated influenza vaccine. The sample holds a few counts of this clonotype. What it binds is not known. TCRdb reprocessed the RT-PCR reads via MiXCR and lists one record per CDR3 protein. The data contain approximately 520,000 distinct CDR3 sequences, roughly 23% of them singletons. The study's findings and limits: A suggestion made by the authors is that each seasonal influenza vaccination recruits few new T cells.

The clonotype comes from a man between 50 and 59 years old who received an inactivated influenza vaccine. The source was CD4+ T cells sorted from PBMCs, collected 4 to 6 days after vaccination.

In nucleotides, the CDR3 is TGTGCCATCACGCAGACAGAGGGCACCGGGGAGCTGTTTTTT. The encoded protein is CAITQTEGTGELFF. V is TRBV10-3 and J is TRBJ2-2; either TRBD1 or TRBD2 may fit D (5 bases each). This CDR3 is built from 14 residues. The germline V and J ends were trimmed by 7 bases and 4 bases, with 13 bases remaining between them. CDR1 and CDR2 (germline): ENHRY, SYGVKD.